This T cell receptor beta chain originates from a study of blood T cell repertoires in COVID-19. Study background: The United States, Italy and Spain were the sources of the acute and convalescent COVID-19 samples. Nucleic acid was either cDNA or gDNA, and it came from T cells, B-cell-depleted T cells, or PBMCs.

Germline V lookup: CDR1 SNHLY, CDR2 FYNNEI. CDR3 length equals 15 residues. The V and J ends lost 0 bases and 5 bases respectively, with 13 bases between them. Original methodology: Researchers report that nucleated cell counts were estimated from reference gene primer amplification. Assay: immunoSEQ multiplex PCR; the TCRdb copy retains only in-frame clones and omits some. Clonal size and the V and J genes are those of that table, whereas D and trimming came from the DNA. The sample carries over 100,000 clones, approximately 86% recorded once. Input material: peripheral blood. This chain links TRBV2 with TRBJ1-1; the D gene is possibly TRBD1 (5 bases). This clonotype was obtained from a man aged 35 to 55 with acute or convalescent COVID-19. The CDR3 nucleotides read TGTGCCAGCAGTGAAGCGCTTTGGGAGGGGACTGAAGCTTTCTTT. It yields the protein CASSEALWEGTEAFF.